One and the same sample provided the 21 T cell receptor beta chains below, sequenced in a study of siplizumab effects on memory and regulatory T cells. Using immunoSEQ multiplex PCR, the repertoire was profiled, and TCRdb retains in-frame clones only, with some absent. This sample carries about 100,000 clones, about 91% of them seen once, and the ten largest clones take just over 2.5%. The specimen was CD4+ T cells sorted from blood. These receptors came from a human donor in good health. Some clones in this sample may be carry-over from other donors' samples.

This clone was seen only once. The CDR3 protein is CASSTPGLGGVDEQYF. CDR3 coding DNA: TGTGCCAGTAGTACCCCTGGACTAGGAGGGGTGGACGAGCAGTACTTC. This chain joins TRBV19 and TRBJ2-7, with TRBD2 identical over 7 bases. Germline CDR1 LNHDA, CDR2 SQIVND (reference sequence). The CDR3 is 16 residues long. V trimming: 4 bases; J trimming: 5 bases; junction bases outside the gene matches: 14.

J is TRBJ1-2 and V is TRBV14; D is perhaps TRBD1 (5 bases). V was clipped by 6 bases and J by 3 bases, with 11 bases between them. This CDR3 has 13 amino acids. Germline CDR1 and CDR2: SGHDN and FVKESK. The CDR3 loop reads CASSIVGDYGYTF. CDR3 in DNA: TGTGCCAGCAGTATTGTGGGGGACTATGGCTACACCTTC.

V and J are TRBV14 and TRBJ2-1; 7 positions match TRBD2. J was trimmed by 0 bases and V by 3 bases; bases with no gene match: 11. Germline values: CDR1 SGHDN, CDR2 FVKESK. There are 18 residues in the CDR3. Here the CDR3 reads CASSHVLVAGISYNEQFF. In nucleotides, the CDR3 is TGTGCCAGCAGCCACGTGCTGGTAGCGGGTATCTCCTACAATGAGCAGTTCTTC.

V and J are TRBV6-1 and TRBJ2-7; TRBD1 matches 7 bases. Germline trimming cut 4 bases from V and 2 bases from J; bases unmatched to any gene: 14. The CDR3 runs to 17 residues. CDR1 is MNHNS, CDR2 SASEGT, per germline. CDR3 protein: CASSGPGQERTPYEQYF. The CDR3 nucleotides are TGTGCCAGCAGTGGACCCGGACAGGAGAGGACCCCCTACGAGCAGTACTTC.

The rearrangement uses TRBV11-3 and TRBJ2-1; 7 bases line up with TRBD1. The length of the CDR3 is 15 residues. With V trimmed by 1 base and J by 2 bases, 2 bases remained unmatched. CDR1 is SGHNT and CDR2 is YENEEA in the germline V gene. CDR3 bases: TGTGCCAGCAGCTTAGGAGGGGGCCCCTACAATGAGCAGTTCTTC. Translating it yields CASSLGGGPYNEQFF.

V gene TRBV4-1 combines with J gene TRBJ2-7; D call uncertain. Germline V gene lookup returns CDR1 MGHRA and CDR2 YSYEKL. There are 12 residues in the CDR3. The CDR3 loop is CARGDNSYEQYF. CDR3 DNA sequence: TGCGCAAGAGGCGACAACTCCTACGAGCAGTACTTC.

The chain is built from TRBV7-3 and TRBJ2-1; the match to TRBD2 covers 9 bases. This CDR3 has 15 amino acids. Trimming cost V 2 bases and J 9 bases; bases outside gene matches: 8. The germline CDR1 and CDR2 sequences are SGHTA and FQGTGA. The CDR3 DNA follows: TGTGCCAGCAGCTTAGCGGGAGGGCGGCGGAGTGAGCAGTTCTTC. Encoded protein: CASSLAGGRRSEQFF.

The chain recombines TRBV19 with TRBJ1-5, with D perhaps TRBD1 (5 bases). The CDR3 has 15 residues. The germline gives CDR1 LNHDA, CDR2 SQIVND (reference sequence). V gave up 5 bases and J gave up 4 bases, with 15 bases separating them. CDR3 region: CASSPLPGRNQPQHF. The CDR3 region has the DNA TGTGCCAGTAGTCCCCTTCCGGGACGGAATCAGCCCCAGCATTTT. Looking up the rest from reference TRBV19 and TRBJ1-5 gives the full variable domain: DGGITQSPKYLFRKEGQNVTLSCEQNLNHDAMYWYRQDPGQGLRLIYYSQIVNDFQKGDIAEGYSVSREKKESFPLTVTSAQKNPTAFYLCASSPLPGRNQPQHFGDGTRLSIL.

Only a few counts were recorded for this clone. J is TRBJ2-6 and V is TRBV6-1; TRBD1 matches 9 bases. The CDR3 spans 15 residues. J gave up 0 bases and V 7 bases, and 1 base lay outside the gene matches. Germline values: CDR1 MNHNS, CDR2 SASEGT. Here the CDR3 reads CASTDRGSGANVLTF. The DNA for the CDR3 is TGTGCCAGCACGGACAGGGGCTCTGGGGCCAACGTCCTGACTTTC.

V is TRBV6-1 and J is TRBJ1-5, with TRBD1 identical over 8 bases. CDR3 length: 14 residues. Germline V gene sequence: CDR1 MNHNS, CDR2 SASEGT. V lost 7 bases and J lost 2; bases outside the gene matches: 4. Here the CDR3 reads CASIGTGGNQPQHF. CDR3 DNA: TGTGCCAGCATAGGGACAGGCGGCAATCAGCCCCAGCATTTT.

V usage is TRBV5-1 and J usage is TRBJ2-7; D gene uncertain. Trimming shortened V by 2 bases and J by 1 base, and 16 bases separated the two germline ends. The CDR3 length is 16 residues. CDR1 SGHRS and CDR2 YFSETQ come from the germline V gene. CDR3: CASSFRRNPESYEQYF. Written as DNA, the CDR3 is TGCGCCAGCAGCTTTAGACGGAACCCCGAATCCTACGAGCAGTACTTC. Complete variable domain (other parts from reference TRBV5-1 and TRBJ2-7): KAGVTQTPRYLIKTRGQQVTLSCSPISGHRSVSWYQQTPGQGLQFLFEYFSETQRNKGNFPGRFSGRQFSNSRSEMNVSTLELGDSALYLCASSFRRNPESYEQYFGPGTRLTVT.

The chain uses TRBV6-6 and TRBJ1-3; D perhaps matches TRBD1 (6 bases). The CDR3 sequence is 14 residues long. The germline CDR1 and CDR2 sequences are MNHNY and SVGAGI (reference sequence). Trimming left V 6 bases short and J 0 bases short, with 9 bases between. CDR3 sequence reads: CASSTGISGNTIYF. The DNA for the CDR3 is TGTGCCAGCAGCACAGGGATCTCTGGAAACACCATATATTTT.

This clone was found once. The chain combines TRBV5-6 with TRBJ2-4, with D perhaps assigned TRBD1 or TRBD2 (5 bases each). The CDR3 covers 15 residues. The V gene lost 6 bases and the J gene lost 4 bases, with 17 bases spanning the gap. Germline V gives CDR1 SGHDT, CDR2 YYEEEE. CDR3 in DNA: TGTGCCAGCACCGGGGACCTGGGCCAGAAAAACATTCAGTACTTC. Translation: CASTGDLGQKNIQYF.

This chain's CDR3 is CASSRTGGNEQYF. CDR3 DNA sequence: TGTGCCAGCAGCAGGACAGGGGGCAACGAGCAGTACTTC. This rearrangement joins TRBV7-9 to TRBJ2-5; TRBD1 agrees at 11 bases. The better agreement between TRBJ2-7 and the DNA end casts doubt on the J call. The CDR3 extends over 13 amino acids. Germline loops: CDR1 SEHNR, CDR2 FQNEAQ (reference sequence).

The chain carries TRBV6-5 and TRBJ2-2, with 8 bases aligning to TRBD1. The ends lost 4 bases at V and 4 bases at J; junction bases unmatched: 5. Germline V gene data show CDR1 as MNHEY and CDR2 as SVGAGI. The CDR3 length is 15 residues. The CDR3 loop reads CASSSDRGGTGELFF. CDR3 sequence (DNA): TGTGCCAGCAGTTCCGACAGGGGCGGCACCGGGGAGCTGTTTTTT.

The rearrangement joins TRBV5-6 to TRBJ2-5; TRBD2 matches 9 bases. The germline CDR1 and CDR2 sequences are SGHDT and YYEEEE. There are 16 residues in the CDR3. The V segment lost 3 bases and the J segment 9 bases; nucleotides outside the gene matches: 15. The CDR3 DNA reads TGTGCCAGCAGCTACCCTATAGCGGGGGCCCAGGCGGCCCAGTACTTC. Translation: CASSYPIAGAQAAQYF.

V and J are TRBV15 and TRBJ1-5, with D unresolved. Germline lookup yields CDR1 LNHNV and CDR2 YYDKDF (reference sequence). The V and J ends lost 0 bases and 9 bases respectively, with 6 bases between them. The CDR3 has 12 residues. This CDR3 reads CATSRENTPQHF. The CDR3 DNA follows: TGTGCCACCAGCAGAGAAAATACGCCCCAGCATTTT.

The genes are TRBV14 and TRBJ1-2; weak D call: TRBD1 (6 bases). The CDR3 covers 14 residues. Trimming took off 2 bases at V and 5 bases at J, with 12 bases between the two ends. Germline-derived CDR1 and CDR2 are SGHDN and FVKESK. CDR3 bases: TGTGCCAGCAGCCAAACCGGGACAAAGTATGGCTACACCTTC. Translating gives CASSQTGTKYGYTF.

The chain is built from TRBV9 and TRBJ1-1; 7 positions match TRBD1. Germline V gene data show CDR1 as SGDLS and CDR2 as YYNGEE. This CDR3 region has 15 residues. Losses at the gene ends were 4 bases for V and 3 bases for J; bases not matched to a gene: 9. CDR3 DNA sequence: TGTGCCAGCAGCACCGGGCAGGGGGTGGACACTGAAGCTTTCTTT. It specifies CASSTGQGVDTEAFF.

The chain combines TRBV4-1 with TRBJ2-3, with TRBD2 matching 7 bases. The germline V gene encodes CDR1 MGHRA and CDR2 YSYEKL. V shed 6 bases, J shed 1 base, and the junction held 10 bases outside the gene matches. This CDR3 has 16 amino acids. DNA of the CDR3: TGCGCCAGCAGGCGCACTATTACTAGCGGCACAGATACGCAGTATTTT. Encoded protein: CASRRTITSGTDTQYF.

This rearrangement joins TRBV14 to TRBJ1-2; tentatively, D is TRBD1 (5 bases). In germline, CDR1 is SGHDN, CDR2 FVKESK. The CDR3 is made up of 17 amino acids. The V end lost 0 bases, the J end lost 4 bases, and 18 bases lay between the germline ends. In nucleotides, the CDR3 is TGTGCCAGCAGCCAAGATCGGGGGAGGGCCCTAATCTATGGCTACACCTTC. It yields the protein CASSQDRGRALIYGYTF.